Each of the 28 T cell receptor beta chains below was sequenced from the same sample in a study of blood T cell repertoires in COVID-19. The repertoire was sequenced with immunoSEQ multiplex PCR; TCRdb's copy has only in-frame clones and lacks some. The sample has roughly 140,000 clones; roughly 84% are singletons. Source material: peripheral blood. The receptors originated from a human donor in a cohort sampled during active COVID-19.

This chain connects TRBV6-5 to TRBJ2-1; a possible D gene is TRBD1 (5 bases). Deletions cut 0 bases from V and 12 bases from J, with 9 bases between. The germline V gene has CDR1 MNHEY and CDR2 SVGAGI. CDR3 length: 12 residues. The CDR3 DNA is TGTGCCAGCAGTTACTCGGGGCTAGGGCAGTTCTTC. Translating gives CASSYSGLGQFF.

This clone is a singleton in its sample. The rearrangement uses TRBV6-1 and TRBJ1-3; D unclear. V lost 2 bases to trimming and J lost 0 bases, with 8 bases between them. The CDR3 loop spans 15 amino acids. Germline V gene sequence: CDR1 MNHNS, CDR2 SASEGT. The CDR3 protein is CASSEIQNSGNTIYF. As DNA, the CDR3 is TGTGCCAGCAGTGAAATCCAGAACTCTGGAAACACCATATATTTT.

The genes are TRBV19 and TRBJ1-5, with TRBD1 identical over 7 bases. The CDR3 is 13 residues long. Germline CDR1 is LNHDA and CDR2 is SQIVND (reference sequence). V lost 10 bases to trimming and J lost 6 bases; unmatched junction nucleotides: 9. In DNA form, the CDR3 reads TGTGCCACATCAGGGGGTCGGGGTCAGCCCCAGCATTTT. Protein sequence: CATSGGRGQPQHF.

The chain couples TRBV2 to TRBJ2-1; D call uncertain. Germline CDR1 SNHLY, CDR2 FYNNEI. CDR3 length equals 15 residues. Between the trimmed V and J ends, which lost 8 bases and 1 base, there was a span of 15 bases. CDR3 sequence reads: CASPPAVGSYNEQFF. For the CDR3, the DNA is TGTGCCAGCCCTCCGGCGGTCGGGTCCTACAATGAGCAGTTCTTC.

The chain joins TRBV5-4 to TRBJ1-3, with D unresolved. The V gene's germline CDR1 is SGHNT and CDR2 YYREEE (reference sequence). Trimming removed 0 bases at V and 2 bases at J, with 9 bases between. The CDR3 consists of 15 residues. CDR3 DNA sequence: TGTGCCAGCAGCTTGGTGGGCAGTCCTGGAAACACCATATATTTT. Protein sequence: CASSLVGSPGNTIYF.

The genes are TRBV25-1 and TRBJ2-7; 8 nucleotides align to TRBD2. Germline CDR1 MGHDK, CDR2 SYGVNS. Germline trimming cut 1 base from V and 2 bases from J; bases unmatched to any gene: 4. CDR3 length: 15 residues. CDR3: CASSESRGGPYEQYF. CDR3 DNA sequence: TGTGCCAGCAGTGAATCCCGGGGGGGACCCTACGAGCAGTACTTC.

This chain connects TRBV6-5 to TRBJ2-1, with D tentatively TRBD1 (6 bases). The V gene lost 2 bases and the J gene lost 4 bases, with 15 bases spanning the gap. The CDR3 has 16 amino acids. CDR1 and CDR2 (germline): MNHEY, SVGAGI. The CDR3 protein is CASSYPEHDRYNEQFF. The CDR3 DNA reads as TGTGCCAGCAGTTACCCAGAACATGACAGGTACAATGAGCAGTTCTTC.

The rearrangement joins TRBV18 to TRBJ2-3, with 12 bases identical to TRBD2. The germline V gene encodes CDR1 KGHSH and CDR2 LQKENI. Trimming cost V 6 bases and J 5 bases; bases outside gene matches: 12. The CDR3 spans 17 residues. The CDR3 DNA reads as TGTGCCAGCTCCCGACCTAGCGGGGGGGCCGGGAAAGATACGCAGTATTTT. Translation gives CASSRPSGGAGKDTQYF.

This chain links TRBV15 with TRBJ2-5, with D possibly TRBD2 on 6 matching bases. The CDR3 length is 15 residues. CDR1 and CDR2 from the germline V gene are LNHNV and YYDKDF (reference sequence). Trimming cost V 3 bases and J 2 bases, with 13 bases left between them. CDR3 amino acids: CATSRGDLAQETQYF. The CDR3 DNA sequence: TGTGCCACCAGCAGGGGGGACTTAGCGCAAGAGACCCAGTACTTC.

The chain couples TRBV18 to TRBJ1-2; no clear D gene. The germline CDR1 and CDR2 sequences are KGHSH and LQKENI. V lost 0 bases to trimming and J lost 5 bases, with 10 bases between them. The CDR3 totals 14 residues. The CDR3 is CASSPPWSEYGYTF. The CDR3 coding sequence is TGTGCCAGCTCACCACCGTGGTCAGAATATGGCTACACCTTC.

This chain links TRBV12-3 or TRBV12-4 with TRBJ1-6, with 7 bases matching TRBD1. This CDR3 has 13 residues. V shed 8 bases and J 6 bases; nucleotides not matched to a gene: 4. CDR3: CASLGTANSPLHF. CDR3 nucleotides: TGTGCCAGCTTGGGGACAGCTAATTCACCCCTCCACTTT.

The chain couples TRBV5-1 to TRBJ1-2; a weak D match, TRBD1 (6 bases). Germline assignment: CDR1 SGHRS and CDR2 YFSETQ. This CDR3 comprises 15 residues. V lost 4 bases to trimming and J lost 8 bases, with 21 bases between them. This chain's CDR3 is CASSGADRPREGYTF. The CDR3, as DNA: TGCGCCAGCAGCGGAGCCGACAGGCCAAGGGAAGGCTACACCTTC.

A few counts support this clone. The CDR3 loop is CASSPRGGPSTDTQYF. The CDR3, as DNA: TGTGCCAGCAGCCCGCGGGGGGGGCCTAGCACAGATACGCAGTATTTT. This chain joins TRBV5-5 and TRBJ2-3; TRBD2 matches at 9 bases. Germline lookup yields CDR1 SGHKS and CDR2 YYEKEE (reference sequence). V gave up 4 bases and J gave up 0 bases; unmatched junction bases: 6. This CDR3 spans 16 amino acids.

The V and J genes are TRBV3-1 (or the pseudogene TRBV3-2) and TRBJ2-5, with D perhaps matching TRBD1 (5 bases). The CDR3 contains 15 residues. V was pared by 4 bases and J by 4 bases, with 16 bases between. From germline, CDR1 is LGHDT and CDR2 YNNKEL (reference sequence). The CDR3 region has the DNA TGTGCCAGCAGCCCTACCAGGGTGGCCGCAGAGACCCAGTACTTC. This gives the protein CASSPTRVAAETQYF.

V usage is TRBV5-8 and J usage is TRBJ2-3; 14 positions match TRBD2. The CDR3 length is 16 residues. The germline V gene has CDR1 SGHTS and CDR2 YDEGEE. V lost 4 bases, J lost 1 base, and 2 bases stayed unmatched. CDR3 DNA sequence: TGTGCCAGCAGCGGGGGACTAGCGGGGGGCACAGATACGCAGTATTTT. This codes for CASSGGLAGGTDTQYF.

V is TRBV3-1 (or the pseudogene TRBV3-2) and J is TRBJ1-4; D not resolved. This CDR3 region has 15 residues. CDR1 LGHDT and CDR2 YNNKEL come from the germline V gene (reference sequence). Trimming cost V 4 bases and J 0 bases, with 9 bases left between them. In nucleotides, the CDR3 is TGTGCCAGCAGCCGAGGGAACCCAACTAATGAAAAACTGTTTTTT. Translated: CASSRGNPTNEKLFF.

The chain has TRBV5-1 and TRBJ1-4, with D perhaps TRBD1 (6 bases). The V and J ends lost 0 bases and 3 bases respectively, with 9 bases between them. The germline V gene has CDR1 SGHRS and CDR2 YFSETQ. The CDR3 runs 15 residues. CDR3 DNA sequence: TGCGCCAGCAGCTTGGAGGGGGTTGCTAATGAAAAACTGTTTTTT. Protein product: CASSLEGVANEKLFF.

This clone showed up just once. J is TRBJ2-1 and V is TRBV6-4, with 9 nucleotides matching TRBD1. Germline V CDR1 and CDR2: MRHNA, SNTAGT. The CDR3 covers 16 residues. The trim removed 0 bases at V and 8 bases at J, leaving 8 bases unmatched. The CDR3 here is CASSDSRQGGVDEQFF. CDR3 DNA: TGTGCCAGCAGTGACTCACGACAGGGGGGTGTGGATGAGCAGTTCTTC.

DNA of the CDR3: TGTGCCAGCTGTTGGGACATAGCTAACTATGGCTACACCTTC. Its protein product is CASCWDIANYGYTF. The chain joins TRBV2 to TRBJ1-2; perhaps TRBD1 as D (6 bases). Trimming pared 8 bases from V and 0 bases from J, leaving 13 bases between. The CDR3 covers 14 residues. Germline CDR1 SNHLY, CDR2 FYNNEI.

This chain connects TRBV7-2 to TRBJ1-5, with D tentatively TRBD1 (5 bases). The CDR3 has 15 residues. Between the trimmed V and J ends, which lost 4 bases and 5 bases, there was a span of 15 bases. Per the germline V gene, CDR1 is SGHTA and CDR2 is FQGNSA. CDR3 nucleotides: TGTGCCAGCAGCTCCAAGGGGTCTATCCATCAGCCCCAGCATTTT. As protein: CASSSKGSIHQPQHF.

This clone has only one observation. The chain has TRBV6-6 and TRBJ1-5; TRBD1 matches at 7 bases. This CDR3 comprises 15 residues. The junction had 11 bases not matched to a gene; V was cut back by 6 bases and J by 6 bases. Germline CDR1 and CDR2: MNHNY and SVGAGI (reference sequence). CDR3 amino acids: CASRGGQVRFQPQHF. CDR3 coding DNA: TGTGCCAGCAGGGGAGGACAGGTACGATTTCAGCCCCAGCATTTT.

The table lists this clone with a count of one. The V call is TRBV12-5, the J call TRBJ2-7; 9 positions agree with TRBD1. In germline, CDR1 is LGHNT, CDR2 FRNRAP. CDR3 size: 18 residues. V gave up 1 base and J gave up 2 bases; unmatched junction bases: 12. CDR3 DNA: TGTGCTAGTGGTTTGGGAGGACAGGGGCCCGACCAAACCTACGAGCAGTACTTC. This codes for CASGLGGQGPDQTYEQYF. Variable domain in full (rest from reference TRBV12-5 and TRBJ2-7): DARVTQTPRHKVTEMGQEVTMRCQPILGHNTVFWYRQTMMQGLELLAYFRNRAPLDDSGMPKDRFSAEMPDATLATLKIQPSEPRDSAVYFCASGLGGQGPDQTYEQYFGPGTRLTVT.

V and J are TRBV4-2 and TRBJ2-3; D might be TRBD1 (5 bases). V was trimmed by 2 bases and J by 0 bases, leaving 9 bases between them. Germline V gene sequence: CDR1 LGHNA, CDR2 YNFKEQ. The CDR3 extends over 15 amino acids. The CDR3 DNA sequence: TGTGCCAGCAGCCAAAGTGGGGCGAGCACAGATACGCAGTATTTT. It translates to CASSQSGASTDTQYF.

The chain joins TRBV28 to TRBJ1-5; 8 bases are a match to TRBD1. Germline lookup yields CDR1 MDHEN and CDR2 SYDVKM. CDR3 length: 14 amino acids. Trimming took 6 bases from V and 7 from J; bases not matched to a gene: 8. Here the CDR3 DNA reads TGTGCCAGCAGCGCTACAGGGGGAGGACAGCCCCAGCATTTT. It translates to CASSATGGGQPQHF. Supplemented by reference TRBV28 and TRBJ1-5, the full variable domain reads DVKVTQSSRYLVKRTGEKVFLECVQDMDHENMFWYRQDPGLGLRLIYFSYDVKMKEKGDIPEGYSVSREKKERFSLILESASTNQTSMYLCASSATGGGQPQHFGDGTRLSIL.

This chain joins TRBV3-1 (or the pseudogene TRBV3-2) and TRBJ1-6; tentatively, D is TRBD1 (6 bases). CDR1 is LGHDT, CDR2 YNNKEL, per germline (reference sequence). Trimming took 4 bases from V and 9 from J, leaving 22 bases between them. This CDR3 spans 17 amino acids. CDR3 nucleotides: TGTGCCAGCAGCCGCTTGGCAGGGGCGGTGGCCGGTTCACCCCTCCACTTT. Translating gives CASSRLAGAVAGSPLHF.

This clone was seen a single time. V and J are TRBV9 and TRBJ2-5; D gene uncertain. This CDR3 contains 14 residues. Germline-derived CDR1 and CDR2 are SGDLS and YYNGEE. Trimming pared 0 bases from V and 2 bases from J, leaving 8 bases between. The CDR3 bases are TGTGCCAGCAGCGTAGGTGTCAGACAAGAGACCCAGTACTTC. Its protein is CASSVGVRQETQYF.

The V call is TRBV21-1, the J call TRBJ1-1; the D segment call TRBD1 is taken from the table without a DNA check. TRBV21-1 is flagged as a pseudogene. This CDR3 is 17 amino acids long. The CDR3 protein is CASSQGTGQGGDTEAFF. CDR3 DNA sequence: TGTGCCAGCAGCCAAGGTACGGGACAGGGAGGGGACACTGAAGCTTTCTTT.

The rearrangement uses TRBV19 and TRBJ1-5; 7 bases are shared with TRBD1. The CDR3 runs 15 residues. CDR1 is LNHDA, CDR2 SQIVND, per germline (reference sequence). J was trimmed by 5 bases and V by 8 bases; bases with no gene match: 12. DNA of the CDR3: TGTGCCAGTCAAGACGGGACAGTCTACTATCAGCCCCAGCATTTT. This codes for CASQDGTVYYQPQHF.